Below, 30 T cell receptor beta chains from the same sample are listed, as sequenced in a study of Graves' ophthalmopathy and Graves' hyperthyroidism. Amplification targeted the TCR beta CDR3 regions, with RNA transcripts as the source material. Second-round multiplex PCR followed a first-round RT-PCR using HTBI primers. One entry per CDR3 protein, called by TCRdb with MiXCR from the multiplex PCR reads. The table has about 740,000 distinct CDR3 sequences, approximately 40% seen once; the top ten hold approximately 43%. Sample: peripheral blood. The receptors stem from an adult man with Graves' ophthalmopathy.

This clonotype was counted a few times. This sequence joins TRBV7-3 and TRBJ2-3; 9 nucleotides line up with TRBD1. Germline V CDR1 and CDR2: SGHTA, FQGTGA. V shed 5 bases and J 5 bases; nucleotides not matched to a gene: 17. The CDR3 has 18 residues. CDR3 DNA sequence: TGTGCCAGCAGCCTACGACCGACCGGGACAGGGTTAGGAGATACGCAGTATTTT. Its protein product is CASSLRPTGTGLGDTQYF.

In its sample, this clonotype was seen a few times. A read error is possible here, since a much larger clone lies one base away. CDR3 nucleotides: TGTGCCAGCAGCTCAGGACAGGGGGCCACTGAAGCTTTCTTT. Translated, it gives CASSSGQGATEAFF. This chain connects TRBV7-2 to TRBJ1-1, with 11 nucleotides matching TRBD1. V shed 4 bases, J shed 4 bases, and the junction held 2 bases outside the gene matches. The CDR3 contains 14 residues. CDR1 and CDR2 (germline): SGHTA, FQGNSA.

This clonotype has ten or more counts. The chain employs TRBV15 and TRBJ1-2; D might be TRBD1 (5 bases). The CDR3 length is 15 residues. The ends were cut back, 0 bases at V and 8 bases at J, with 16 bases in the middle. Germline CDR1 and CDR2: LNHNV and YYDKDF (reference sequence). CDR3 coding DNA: TGTGCCACCAGCAGAGATAGGCCCCAGGGAAGGGGCTACACCTTC. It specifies CATSRDRPQGRGYTF.

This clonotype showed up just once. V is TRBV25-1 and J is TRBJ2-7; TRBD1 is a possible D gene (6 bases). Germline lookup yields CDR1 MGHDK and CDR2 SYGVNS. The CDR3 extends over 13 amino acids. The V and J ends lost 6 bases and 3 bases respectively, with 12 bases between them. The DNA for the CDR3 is TGTGCCAGCAGGGGGGACACCTTCTACGAGCAGTACTTC. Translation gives CASRGDTFYEQYF.

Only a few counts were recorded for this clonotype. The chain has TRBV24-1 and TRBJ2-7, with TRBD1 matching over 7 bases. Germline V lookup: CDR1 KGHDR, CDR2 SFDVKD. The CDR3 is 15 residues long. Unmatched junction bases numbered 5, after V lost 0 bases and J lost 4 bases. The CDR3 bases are TGTGCCACCAGTGATTTGCGGGACAGCCCGTACGAGCAGTACTTC. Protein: CATSDLRDSPYEQYF.

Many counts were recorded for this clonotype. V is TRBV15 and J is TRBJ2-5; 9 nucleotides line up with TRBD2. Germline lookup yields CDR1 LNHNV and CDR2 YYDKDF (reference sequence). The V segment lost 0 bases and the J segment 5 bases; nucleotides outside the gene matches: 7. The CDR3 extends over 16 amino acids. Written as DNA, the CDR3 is TGTGCCACCAGCAGAGACAGGGCGGGGGGGCTGGAGACCCAGTACTTC. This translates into CATSRDRAGGLETQYF.

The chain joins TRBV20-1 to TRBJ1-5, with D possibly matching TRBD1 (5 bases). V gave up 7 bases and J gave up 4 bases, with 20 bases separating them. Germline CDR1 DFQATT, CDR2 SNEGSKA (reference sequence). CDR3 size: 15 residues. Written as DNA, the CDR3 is TGCAGTGGGCAGCAGGGTAACAGGCAAAATCAGCCCCAGCATTTT. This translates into CSGQQGNRQNQPQHF.

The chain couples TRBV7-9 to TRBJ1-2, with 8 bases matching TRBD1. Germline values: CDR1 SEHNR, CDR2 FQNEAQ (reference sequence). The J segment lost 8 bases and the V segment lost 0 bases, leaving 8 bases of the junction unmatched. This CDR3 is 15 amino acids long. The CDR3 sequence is CASSLADSGGAGYTF. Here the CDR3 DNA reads TGTGCCAGCAGCTTAGCGGATTCAGGGGGCGCAGGCTACACCTTC.

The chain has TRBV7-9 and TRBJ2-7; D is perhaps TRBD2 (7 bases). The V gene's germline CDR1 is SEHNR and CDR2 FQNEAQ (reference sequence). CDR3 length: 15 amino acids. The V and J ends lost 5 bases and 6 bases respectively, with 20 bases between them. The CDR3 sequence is CASSLRGGATCEQYF. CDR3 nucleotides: TGTGCCAGCAGCCTGCGAGGGGGGGCCACCTGCGAGCAGTACTTC.

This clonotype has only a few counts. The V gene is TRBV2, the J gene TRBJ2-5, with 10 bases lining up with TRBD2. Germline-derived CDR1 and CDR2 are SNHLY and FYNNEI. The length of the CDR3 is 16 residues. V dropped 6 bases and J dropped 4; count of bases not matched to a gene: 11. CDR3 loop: CASSFGVAGGGETQYF. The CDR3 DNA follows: TGTGCCAGCAGCTTCGGAGTAGCGGGGGGTGGAGAGACCCAGTACTTC.

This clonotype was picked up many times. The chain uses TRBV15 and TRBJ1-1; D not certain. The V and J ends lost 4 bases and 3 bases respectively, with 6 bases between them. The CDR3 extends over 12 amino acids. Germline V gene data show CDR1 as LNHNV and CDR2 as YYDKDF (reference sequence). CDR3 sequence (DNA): TGTGCCACCAGCAAATGGGACACTGAAGCTTTCTTT. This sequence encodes CATSKWDTEAFF.

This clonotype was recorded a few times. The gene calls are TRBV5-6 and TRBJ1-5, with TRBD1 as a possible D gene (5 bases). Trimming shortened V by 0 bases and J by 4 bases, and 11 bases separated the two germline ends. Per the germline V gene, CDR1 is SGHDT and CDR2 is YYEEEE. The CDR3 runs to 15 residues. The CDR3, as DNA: TGTGCCAGCAGCTTGGATGGGGGTATTAATCAGCCCCAGCATTTT. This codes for CASSLDGGINQPQHF.

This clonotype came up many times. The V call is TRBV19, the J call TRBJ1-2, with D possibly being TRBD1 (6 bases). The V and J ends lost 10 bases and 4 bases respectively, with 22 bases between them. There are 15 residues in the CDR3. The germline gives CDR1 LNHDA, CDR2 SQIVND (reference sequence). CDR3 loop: CATTPVGADTYGYTF. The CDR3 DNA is TGTGCCACCACACCCGTGGGGGCGGACACCTATGGCTACACCTTC.

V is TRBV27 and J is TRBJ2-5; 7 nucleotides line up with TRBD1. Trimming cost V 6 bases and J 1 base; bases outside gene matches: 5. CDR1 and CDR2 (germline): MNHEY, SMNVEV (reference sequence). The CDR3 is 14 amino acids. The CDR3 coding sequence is TGTGCCAGCAGGCTAGGGACAGCCCAAGAGACCCAGTACTTC. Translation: CASRLGTAQETQYF.

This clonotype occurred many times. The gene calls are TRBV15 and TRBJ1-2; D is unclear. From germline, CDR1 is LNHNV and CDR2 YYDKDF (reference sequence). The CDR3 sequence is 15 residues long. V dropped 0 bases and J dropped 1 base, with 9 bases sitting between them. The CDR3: CATSRDTRLNYGYTF. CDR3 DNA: TGTGCCACCAGCAGAGATACCCGCCTTAACTATGGCTACACCTTC.

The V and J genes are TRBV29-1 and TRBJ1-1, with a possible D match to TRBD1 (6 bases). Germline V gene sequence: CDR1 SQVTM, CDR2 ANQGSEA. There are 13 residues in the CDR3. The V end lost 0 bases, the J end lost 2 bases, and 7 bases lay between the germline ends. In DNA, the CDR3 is TGCAGCGTTGAAGAACAGGGAAACACTGAAGCTTTCTTT. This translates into CSVEEQGNTEAFF.

The CDR3 DNA reads TGTGCCAGCAGCCAGCTAACCGGGACAGGGGGCTCTGGGGCCAACGTCCTGACTTTC. Its protein is CASSQLTGTGGSGANVLTF. The V gene is TRBV11-1, the J gene TRBJ2-6, with 11 bases identical to TRBD1. This CDR3 contains 19 residues. Looked up from germline, CDR1 is SGHAT and CDR2 is FQDESV (reference sequence). With 5 bases clipped from V and 0 bases from J, the junction kept 9 bases outside the gene matches. Complete variable domain (other parts from reference TRBV11-1 and TRBJ2-6): EAEVAQSPRYKITEKSQAVAFWCDPISGHATLYWYRQILGQGPELLVQFQDESVVDDSQLPKDRFSAERLKGVDSTLKIQPAELGDSAMYLCASSQLTGTGGSGANVLTFGAGSRLTVL.

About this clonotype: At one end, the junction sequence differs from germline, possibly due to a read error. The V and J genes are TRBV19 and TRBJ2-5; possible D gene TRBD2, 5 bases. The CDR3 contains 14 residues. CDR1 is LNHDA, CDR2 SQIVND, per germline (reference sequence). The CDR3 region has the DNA TGTGCCAGTAGTATAGATCCGGGGAGAGAGGCCCAGTACTTC. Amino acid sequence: CASSIDPGREAQYF.

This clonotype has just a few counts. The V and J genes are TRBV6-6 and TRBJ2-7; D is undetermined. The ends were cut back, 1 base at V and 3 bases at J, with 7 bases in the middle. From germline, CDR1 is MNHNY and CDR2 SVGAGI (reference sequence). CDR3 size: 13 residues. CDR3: CASSYYGHYEQYF. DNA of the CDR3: TGTGCCAGCAGTTACTATGGTCACTACGAGCAGTACTTC.

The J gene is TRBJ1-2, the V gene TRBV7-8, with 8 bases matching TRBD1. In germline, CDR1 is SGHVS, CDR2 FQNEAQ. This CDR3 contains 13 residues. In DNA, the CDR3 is TGTGCTCCGTTTCGGACAGGGCCCTATGGCTACACCTTC. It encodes CAPFRTGPYGYTF.

Here the CDR3 DNA reads TGTGCCACCAGTATACCGGGACAGCACACAGATACGCAGTATTTT. Translated: CATSIPGQHTDTQYF. This chain joins TRBV24-1 and TRBJ2-3, with 7 bases lining up with TRBD1. Trimming cost V 6 bases and J 2 bases; bases outside gene matches: 7. Germline CDR1 and CDR2: KGHDR and SFDVKD. The CDR3 runs to 15 residues.

The CDR3 nucleotides are TGCAGCGTAGGGACAGGGGCGATGAACACTGAAGCTTTCTTT. Its protein is CSVGTGAMNTEAFF. The chain recombines TRBV29-1 with TRBJ1-1, with 10 bases lining up with TRBD1. The CDR3 spans 14 residues. The ends lost 6 bases at V and 0 bases at J; junction bases unmatched: 4. Germline V gives CDR1 SQVTM, CDR2 ANQGSEA.

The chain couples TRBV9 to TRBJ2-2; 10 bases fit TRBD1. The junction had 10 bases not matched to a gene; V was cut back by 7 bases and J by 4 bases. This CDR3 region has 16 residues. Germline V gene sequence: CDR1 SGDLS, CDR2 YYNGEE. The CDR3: CASSRQGAHSTGELFF. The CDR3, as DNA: TGTGCCAGCTCACGACAGGGGGCGCATAGCACCGGGGAGCTGTTTTTT.

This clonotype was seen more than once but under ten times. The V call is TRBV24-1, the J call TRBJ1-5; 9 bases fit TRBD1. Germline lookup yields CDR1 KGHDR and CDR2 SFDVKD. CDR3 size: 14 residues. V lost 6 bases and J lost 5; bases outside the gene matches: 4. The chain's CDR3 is CATSLRTGDQPQHF. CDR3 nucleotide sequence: TGTGCCACCAGTCTGCGGACAGGGGATCAGCCCCAGCATTTT.

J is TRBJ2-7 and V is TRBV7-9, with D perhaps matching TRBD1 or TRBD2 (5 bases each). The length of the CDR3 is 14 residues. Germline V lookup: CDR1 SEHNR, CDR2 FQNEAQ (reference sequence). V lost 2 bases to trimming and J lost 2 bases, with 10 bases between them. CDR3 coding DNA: TGTGCCAGCAGCTTAAGGGACGGGACCTACGAGCAGTACTTC. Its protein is CASSLRDGTYEQYF.

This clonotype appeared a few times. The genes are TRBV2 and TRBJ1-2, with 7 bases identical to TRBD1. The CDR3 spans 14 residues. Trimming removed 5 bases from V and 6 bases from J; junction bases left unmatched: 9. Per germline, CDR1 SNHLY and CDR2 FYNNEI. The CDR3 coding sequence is TGTGCCAGCAGTTTCATGACAGGGAGGGATGGCTACACCTTC. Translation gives CASSFMTGRDGYTF.

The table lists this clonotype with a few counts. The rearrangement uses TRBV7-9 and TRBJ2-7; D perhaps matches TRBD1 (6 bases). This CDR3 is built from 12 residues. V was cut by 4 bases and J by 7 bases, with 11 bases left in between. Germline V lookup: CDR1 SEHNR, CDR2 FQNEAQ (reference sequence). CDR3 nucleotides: TGTGCCAGCAGCTGGGGACAAGGGGAGCAGTACTTC. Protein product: CASSWGQGEQYF.

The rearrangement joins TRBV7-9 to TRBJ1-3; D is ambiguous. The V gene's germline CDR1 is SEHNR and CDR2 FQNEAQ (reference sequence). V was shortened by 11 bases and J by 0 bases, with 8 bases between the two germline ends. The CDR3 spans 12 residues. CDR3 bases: TGTGCCTGGATCAACTCTGGAAACACCATATATTTT. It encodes CAWINSGNTIYF.

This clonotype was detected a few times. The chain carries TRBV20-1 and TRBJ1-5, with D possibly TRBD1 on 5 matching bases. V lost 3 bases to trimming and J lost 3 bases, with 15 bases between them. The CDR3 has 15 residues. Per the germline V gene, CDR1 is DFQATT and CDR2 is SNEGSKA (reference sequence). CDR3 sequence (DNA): TGCAGTGCTAGGGTTCTCGGAGGGGTCAATCAGCCCCAGCATTTT. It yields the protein CSARVLGGVNQPQHF.

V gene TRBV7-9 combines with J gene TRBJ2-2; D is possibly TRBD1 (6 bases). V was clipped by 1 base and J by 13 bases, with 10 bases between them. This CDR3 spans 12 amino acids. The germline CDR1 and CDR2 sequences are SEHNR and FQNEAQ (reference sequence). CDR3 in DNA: TGTGCCAGCAGCTTAGGTACAGGGATGCTGTTTTTT. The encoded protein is CASSLGTGMLFF. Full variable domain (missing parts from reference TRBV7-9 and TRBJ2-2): DTGVSQNPRHKITKRGQNVTFRCDPISEHNRLYWYRQTLGQGPEFLTYFQNEAQLEKSRLLSDRFSAERPKGSFSTLEIQRTEQGDSAMYLCASSLGTGMLFFGEGSRLTVL.